Listed here is a single TCR beta chain. Generated by immunoSEQ multiplex PCR, the TCRdb table keeps only in-frame clones and is missing some. Here the sample spans approximately 140,000 clones, about 89% being singletons. The record originates from a study of T cell responses to AZD1222 COVID-19 vaccine. Second-dose schedules of about 4 or about 12 weeks were combined. Sample: peripheral blood, taken 28 days after the second AZD1222 dose. The TCR originated in an adult who received the AZD1222 COVID-19 vaccine.

The CDR3 region is CASSYSPAGGPEQYF. CDR3 in DNA: TGTGCCAGCAGTTACTCACCAGCGGGGGGGCCCGAGCAGTACTTC. The chain has TRBV6-2 or TRBV6-3 and TRBJ2-7; 10 bases fit TRBD2. The CDR3 spans 15 residues. V lost 0 bases to trimming and J lost 6 bases; unmatched junction nucleotides: 5. In germline, CDR1 is MNHEY, CDR2 SVGEGT.